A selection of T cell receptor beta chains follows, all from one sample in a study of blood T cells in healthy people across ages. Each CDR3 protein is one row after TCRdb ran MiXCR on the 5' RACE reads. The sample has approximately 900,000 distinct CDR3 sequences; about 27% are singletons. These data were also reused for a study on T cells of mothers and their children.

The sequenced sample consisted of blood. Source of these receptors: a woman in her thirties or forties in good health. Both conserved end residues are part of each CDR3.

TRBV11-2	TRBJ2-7	CASSWIGDGEQYF
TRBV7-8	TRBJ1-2	CASSLVDGRRAANYGYTF
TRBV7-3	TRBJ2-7	CASSQTGGLLYEQYF
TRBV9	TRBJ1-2	CASSVVPDRSLGYTF
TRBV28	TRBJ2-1	CASTIPRGRGGEQFF
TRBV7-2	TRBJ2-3	CASSLAGVGGSADTQYF
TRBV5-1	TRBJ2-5	CASSLEIWEETQYF
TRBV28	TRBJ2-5	CASRSGLSRTQYF
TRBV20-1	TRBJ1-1	CSATGRTGTEAFF
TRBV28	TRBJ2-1	CASSLPHRLAGANEQFF
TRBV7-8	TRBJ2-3	CASSLVSRSDLPYF
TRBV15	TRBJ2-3	CATSLLRDTQYF
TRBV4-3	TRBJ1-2	CASSQDTGDDYGYTF
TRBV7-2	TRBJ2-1	CASQGVFRSCNEQFF
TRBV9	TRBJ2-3	CASSVGGGGAPDTQYF
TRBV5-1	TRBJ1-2	CASTPESGGYTF
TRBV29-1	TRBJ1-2	CSVVGVTNYGYTF
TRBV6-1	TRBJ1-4	CASTVRGREKLFF
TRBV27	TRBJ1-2	CASSTGRTGDIYGYTF
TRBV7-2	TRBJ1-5	CASSLQGARDQPQHF
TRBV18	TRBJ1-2	CASSHPGTPYGYTF
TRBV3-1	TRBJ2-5	CASSQADREDLETQYF
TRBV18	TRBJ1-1	CASSPQNTEAFF
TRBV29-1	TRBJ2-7	CSVEGHSAYEQYF
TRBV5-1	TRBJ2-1	CASSLSRAGAYNEQFF
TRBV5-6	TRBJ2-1	CASSSPLTGSSYNEQFF
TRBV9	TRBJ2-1	CASSPGQGASNEQFF
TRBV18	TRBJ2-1	CASSPGTGEGEQFF
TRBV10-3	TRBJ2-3	CAISDRGVSTDTQYF
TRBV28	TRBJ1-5	CASSSTGQGRRGQPQHF
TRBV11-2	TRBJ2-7	CASGYYEQYF
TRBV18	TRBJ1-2	CASSPLQGEPEGYTF
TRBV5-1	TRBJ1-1	CASVAYSGADGTEAFF
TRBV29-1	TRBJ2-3	CSVADRRPADTQYF
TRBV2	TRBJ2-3	CASTRTGASSTDTQYF
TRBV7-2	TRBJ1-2	CASSLARTSTNYGYTF
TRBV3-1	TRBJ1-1	CASSQDTPNTEAFF
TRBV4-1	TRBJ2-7	CASSQEEYYEQYF
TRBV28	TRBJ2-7	CASSFRTGGNEQYF